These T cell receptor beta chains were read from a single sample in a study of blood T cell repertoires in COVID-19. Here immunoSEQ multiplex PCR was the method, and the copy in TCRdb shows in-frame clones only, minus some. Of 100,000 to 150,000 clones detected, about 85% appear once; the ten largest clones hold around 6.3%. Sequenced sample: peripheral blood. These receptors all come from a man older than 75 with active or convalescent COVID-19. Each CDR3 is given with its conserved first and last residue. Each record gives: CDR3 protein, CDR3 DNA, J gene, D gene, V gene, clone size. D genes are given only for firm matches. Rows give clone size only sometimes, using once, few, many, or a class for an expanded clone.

CDR3aa: CATSLDKNEKLFF
CDR3nt: TGTGCCACCTCCTTGGACAAGAATGAAAAACTGTTTTTT
j_gene: TRBJ1-4
d_gene: -
v_gene: TRBV10-3
abundance: -

CDR3aa: CASSPDRVTDTQYF
CDR3nt: TGTGCCAGCAGCCCAGACAGGGTTACAGATACGCAGTATTTT
j_gene: TRBJ2-3
d_gene: TRBD1
v_gene: TRBV11-2
abundance: once

CDR3aa: CASSGHRGTYGYTF
CDR3nt: TGTGCCAGCAGCGGACACAGGGGAACCTATGGCTACACCTTC
j_gene: TRBJ1-2
d_gene: TRBD1
v_gene: TRBV11-2
abundance: -

CDR3aa: CASSVDRAGQPQHF
CDR3nt: TGTGCCAGTAGTGTCGACAGGGCTGGACAGCCCCAGCATTTT
j_gene: TRBJ1-5
d_gene: TRBD1
v_gene: TRBV19
abundance: -

CDR3aa: CASSHIAGGSETQYF
CDR3nt: TGTGCCAGTAGCCATATAGCGGGAGGGTCTGAGACCCAGTACTTC
j_gene: TRBJ2-5
d_gene: TRBD2
v_gene: TRBV19
abundance: -

CDR3aa: CASSGTSDYEQYF
CDR3nt: TGTGCCAGCAGCGGCACTAGCGACTACGAGCAGTACTTC
j_gene: TRBJ2-7
d_gene: TRBD2
v_gene: TRBV5-4
abundance: -

CDR3aa: CASSPLAGGNSPLHF
CDR3nt: TGTGCCAGCAGCCCCCTGGCAGGGGGTAATTCACCCCTCCACTTT
j_gene: TRBJ1-6
d_gene: TRBD1
v_gene: TRBV7-3
abundance: -

CDR3aa: CASSFSGYNEQFF
CDR3nt: TGTGCCAGCAGCTTTAGCGGTTACAATGAGCAGTTCTTC
j_gene: TRBJ2-1
d_gene: -
v_gene: TRBV7-8
abundance: -

CDR3aa: CASSLLAGGNEQFF
CDR3nt: TGTGCCAGCAGCTTATTAGCGGGAGGGAATGAGCAGTTCTTC
j_gene: TRBJ2-1
d_gene: TRBD2
v_gene: TRBV7-7
abundance: -

CDR3aa: CASSSLDNDNEQFF
CDR3nt: TGTGCCAGCAGCTCCCTCGACAACGACAATGAGCAGTTCTTC
j_gene: TRBJ2-1
d_gene: -
v_gene: TRBV4-2
abundance: many

CDR3aa: CASSLPWRLGNNEQFF
CDR3nt: TGTGCCAGCAGCTTACCGTGGCGCCTCGGGAACAATGAGCAGTTCTTC
j_gene: TRBJ2-1
d_gene: -
v_gene: TRBV7-9
abundance: once

CDR3aa: CASSLPWTGGTDTQYF
CDR3nt: TGTGCCAGCAGTCTGCCATGGACGGGGGGCACAGATACGCAGTATTTT
j_gene: TRBJ2-3
d_gene: -
v_gene: TRBV6-2/TRBV6-3
abundance: -

CDR3aa: CASSGTEGYTEAFF
CDR3nt: TGTGCCAGCAGTGGGACAGAGGGCTACACTGAAGCTTTCTTT
j_gene: TRBJ1-1
d_gene: -
v_gene: TRBV25-1
abundance: -

CDR3aa: CASSLRFESGGTDTQYF
CDR3nt: TGTGCCAGCAGCTTAAGGTTTGAGTCAGGCGGCACAGATACGCAGTATTTT
j_gene: TRBJ2-3
d_gene: -
v_gene: TRBV7-3
abundance: -

CDR3aa: CASSFPDRQPQHF
CDR3nt: TGTGCCAGCAGCTTCCCTGACAGGCAGCCCCAGCATTTT
j_gene: TRBJ1-5
d_gene: -
v_gene: TRBV7-2
abundance: -

CDR3aa: CASSPRLLSGGEKLFF
CDR3nt: TGTGCCAGCTCACCACGACTCCTTTCAGGGGGGGAAAAACTGTTTTTT
j_gene: TRBJ1-4
d_gene: TRBD1
v_gene: TRBV18
abundance: -

CDR3aa: CASSFPDSPLHF
CDR3nt: TGTGCCAGCAGCTTTCCCGATTCACCCCTCCACTTT
j_gene: TRBJ1-6
d_gene: -
v_gene: TRBV5-6
abundance: -

CDR3aa: CASSVTVTGSFYNEQFF
CDR3nt: TGTGCCAGCAGCGTAACCGTCACAGGTAGTTTCTACAATGAGCAGTTCTTC
j_gene: TRBJ2-1
d_gene: -
v_gene: TRBV9
abundance: -

CDR3aa: CASSPRGLGTEAFF
CDR3nt: TGTGCCAGCAGCCCCAGGGGGCTCGGCACTGAAGCTTTCTTT
j_gene: TRBJ1-1
d_gene: TRBD1
v_gene: TRBV28
abundance: few

CDR3aa: CSVEATRVGEQFF
CDR3nt: TGCAGCGTTGAAGCGACTAGGGTCGGTGAGCAGTTCTTC
j_gene: TRBJ2-1
d_gene: -
v_gene: TRBV29-1
abundance: -

CDR3aa: CASSGGTADNEKLFF
CDR3nt: TGTGCCAGCAGTGGTGGGACAGCTGATAATGAAAAACTGTTTTTT
j_gene: TRBJ1-4
d_gene: TRBD1
v_gene: TRBV2
abundance: -

CDR3aa: CASTRRGVTEAFF
CDR3nt: TGTGCCAGTACCCGCAGGGGCGTCACTGAAGCTTTCTTT
j_gene: TRBJ1-1
d_gene: -
v_gene: TRBV19
abundance: -

CDR3aa: CASSLGGWETQYF
CDR3nt: TGTGCCAGCAGCTTGGGGGGATGGGAGACCCAGTACTTC
j_gene: TRBJ2-5
d_gene: -
v_gene: TRBV7-3
abundance: -

CDR3aa: CASSSRDSPYNEQFF
CDR3nt: TGTGCCAGCAGCTCCCGGGACAGCCCCTACAATGAGCAGTTCTTC
j_gene: TRBJ2-1
d_gene: TRBD1
v_gene: TRBV7-2
abundance: -

CDR3aa: CASSPDSLASGNTIYF
CDR3nt: TGTGCCAGCAGCCCTGACAGCCTTGCCTCTGGAAACACCATATATTTT
j_gene: TRBJ1-3
d_gene: -
v_gene: TRBV9
abundance: -

CDR3aa: CAISEGAPTSNQPQHF
CDR3nt: TGTGCCATCAGTGAAGGGGCACCCACTAGCAATCAGCCCCAGCATTTT
j_gene: TRBJ1-5
d_gene: -
v_gene: TRBV10-3
abundance: -

CDR3aa: CASSLARGTDTQYF
CDR3nt: TGTGCCAGCAGCTTAGCGCGGGGCACAGATACGCAGTATTTT
j_gene: TRBJ2-3
d_gene: -
v_gene: TRBV7-2
abundance: -

CDR3aa: CASSQDVPGKVATGELFF
CDR3nt: TGTGCCAGCAGCCAAGATGTCCCAGGGAAGGTTGCCACCGGGGAGCTGTTTTTT
j_gene: TRBJ2-2
d_gene: -
v_gene: TRBV14
abundance: -

CDR3aa: CASSLAVSREFNSPLHF
CDR3nt: TGTGCCAGCAGCTTAGCGGTTAGTCGGGAATTTAATTCACCCCTCCACTTT
j_gene: TRBJ1-6
d_gene: -
v_gene: TRBV7-9
abundance: -

CDR3aa: CASAKGEVWVNEQFF
CDR3nt: TGTGCCAGCGCGAAGGGAGAGGTTTGGGTCAATGAGCAGTTCTTC
j_gene: TRBJ2-1
d_gene: -
v_gene: TRBV3-1/TRBV3-2
abundance: -